This TCR beta chain was found in a study of blood T cell repertoires in COVID-19 (TCRdb year 2020). For context, the study as a whole: Collaborator samples came from the United States, Italy and Spain and covered acute and convalescent phases of COVID-19. The prospective study material was composed of cDNA or gDNA derived from T cells, B-cell-depleted T cells, or PBMCs. The dataset comprised deeply sampled blood TCRbeta repertoires from subjects exposed to, actively infected with, or recovered from COVID-19. A freely available public database, intended as a resource for researchers studying the immune response to SARS-CoV-2, is where the repertoires were released. Samples were obtained from the ongoing ImmuneRACE study (first 160 participants) and from over 1,000 subjects provided by 6 global collaborators. Nearly every sample came with metadata listing a de-identified subject ID, COVID-19 status, age in years and sex. Where available, HLA class I and class II types were taken from metadata supplied by the sample provider and were not determined by assay-based typing.

On this clone: Its antigen has not been determined. No per-base quality is available; no much larger clone lies one base away.

On the study overall, not on this receptor specifically: How much clinical and demographic metadata was included differed by source and by participant, and the metadata was provided uncurated.

TCRbeta CDR3 regions were amplified from genomic DNA using the immunoSEQ Assay, a bias-controlled multiplex PCR. Per the authors' processing: The number of nucleated cells in each sample was estimated by amplification of reference gene primers within the assay. To quantify the absolute abundance of each unique TCRbeta CDR3 rearrangement, sequence reads were collapsed and filtered. For each sample, productive Simpson clonality was calculated as the square root of Simpson's diversity index over productive rearrangements. TCRdb's version of the immuneACCESS table is confined to in-frame rearrangements and falls short of the full clone set. An unresolved V gene accounts for under half of the shortfall where checked; the remainder is of unknown origin. The DNA gave D and trimming, while V, J and clone size come from that table. For this sample the table gives approximately 350,000 clones, of which more than 75% were detected only once. The top ten clonotypes cover about 6% of the sample.

One collaborating source in Seattle enrolled patients while the patients were actively infected and followed the patients over time throughout the course of disease. Collaborating institutions collected whole blood in K2EDTA tubes following their own protocols. For TCRbeta analysis, collaborators shipped samples in one of three forms: frozen whole blood, isolated PBMCs, or DNA extracted from either of those sample types. The CDR3 has 14 amino acids, counting the end cysteine and phenylalanine. The only DNA kept is the CDR3, 42 bases in frame from the first base. The germline V gene specifies SGHNT as CDR1 and YENEEA as CDR2. Trimming takes 6 bases off V and 2 bases off J; junction bases not matched to a gene: 5.

This receptor was obtained from a woman in her forties or fifties with COVID-19, enrolled during active disease. Material for sequencing was peripheral blood. This sequence uses TRBV11-3 and TRBJ2-7, and 9 bases in between align with TRBD2. The nucleotide sequence is TGTGCCAGCAGTAGACTAGCGGCTACCTACGAGCAGTACTTC. This codes for CASSRLAATYEQYF.